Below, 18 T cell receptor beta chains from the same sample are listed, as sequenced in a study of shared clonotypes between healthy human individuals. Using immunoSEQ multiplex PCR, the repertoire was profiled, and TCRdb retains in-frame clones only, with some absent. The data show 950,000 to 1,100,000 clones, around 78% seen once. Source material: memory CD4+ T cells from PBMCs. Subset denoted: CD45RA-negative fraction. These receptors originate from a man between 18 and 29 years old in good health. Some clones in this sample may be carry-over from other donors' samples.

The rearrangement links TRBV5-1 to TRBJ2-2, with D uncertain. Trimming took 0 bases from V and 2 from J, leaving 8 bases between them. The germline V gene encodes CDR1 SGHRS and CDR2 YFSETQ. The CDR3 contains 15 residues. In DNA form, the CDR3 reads TGCGCCAGCAGCTTGGTCCAGGCTAACACCGGGGAGCTGTTTTTT. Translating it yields CASSLVQANTGELFF.

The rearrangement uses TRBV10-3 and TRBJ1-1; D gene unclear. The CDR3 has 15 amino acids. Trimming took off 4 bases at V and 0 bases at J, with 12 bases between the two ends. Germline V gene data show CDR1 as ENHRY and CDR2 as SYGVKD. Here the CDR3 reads CAISVELVMNTEAFF. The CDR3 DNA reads TGTGCCATCAGTGTGGAGCTAGTTATGAACACTGAAGCTTTCTTT.

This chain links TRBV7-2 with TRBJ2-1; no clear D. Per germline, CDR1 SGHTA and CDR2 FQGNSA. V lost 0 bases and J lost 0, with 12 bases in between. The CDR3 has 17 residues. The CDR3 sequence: CASSLAVARSSYNEQFF. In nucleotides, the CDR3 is TGTGCCAGCAGCTTAGCGGTTGCCAGGAGCTCCTACAATGAGCAGTTCTTC.

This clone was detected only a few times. The CDR3 DNA follows: TGTGCCTGGAGCATAATCGGAGGGAACACTGAAGCTTTCTTT. It encodes CAWSIIGGNTEAFF. The gene calls are TRBV30 and TRBJ1-1, with no clear D. The germline gives CDR1 GTSNPN, CDR2 SVGIG (reference sequence). Trimming stripped 3 bases from V and 1 base from J, with 12 bases between. The CDR3 has 14 residues. Variable domain in full (rest from reference TRBV30 and TRBJ1-1): SQTIHQWPATLVQPVGSPLSLECTVEGTSNPNLYWYRQAAGRGLQLLFYSVGIGQISSEVPQNLSASRPQDRQFILSSKKLLLSDSGFYLCAWSIIGGNTEAFFGQGTRLTVV.

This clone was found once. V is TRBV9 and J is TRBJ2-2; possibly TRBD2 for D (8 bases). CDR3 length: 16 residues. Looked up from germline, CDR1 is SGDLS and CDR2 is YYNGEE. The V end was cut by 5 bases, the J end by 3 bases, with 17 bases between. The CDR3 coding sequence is TGTGCCAGCAGGCGGGACAGCGGGAGTGACACCGGGGAGCTGTTTTTT. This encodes CASRRDSGSDTGELFF.

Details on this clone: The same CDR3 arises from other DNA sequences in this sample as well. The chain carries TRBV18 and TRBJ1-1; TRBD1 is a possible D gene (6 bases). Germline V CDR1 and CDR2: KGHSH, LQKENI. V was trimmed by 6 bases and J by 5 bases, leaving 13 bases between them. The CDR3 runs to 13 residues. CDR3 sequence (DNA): TGTGCCAGCTCCCCCAGGGGCTTGACTGAAGCTTTCTTT. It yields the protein CASSPRGLTEAFF.

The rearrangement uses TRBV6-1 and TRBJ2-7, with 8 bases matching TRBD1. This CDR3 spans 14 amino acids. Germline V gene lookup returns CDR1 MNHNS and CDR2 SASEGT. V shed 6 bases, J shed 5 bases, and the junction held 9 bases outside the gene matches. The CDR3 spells CASRLGRQGNEQYF. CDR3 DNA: TGTGCCAGCAGGCTTGGGAGACAGGGGAACGAGCAGTACTTC.

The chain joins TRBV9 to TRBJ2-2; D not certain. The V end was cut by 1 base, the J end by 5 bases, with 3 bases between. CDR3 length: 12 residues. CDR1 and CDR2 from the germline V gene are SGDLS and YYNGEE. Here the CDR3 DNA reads TGTGCCAGCAGCGTACAGACCGGGGAGCTGTTTTTT. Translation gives CASSVQTGELFF.

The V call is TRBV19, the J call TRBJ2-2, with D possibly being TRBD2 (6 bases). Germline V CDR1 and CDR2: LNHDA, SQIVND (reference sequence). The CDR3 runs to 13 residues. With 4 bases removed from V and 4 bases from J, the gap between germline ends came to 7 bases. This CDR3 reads CASSKLATGELFF. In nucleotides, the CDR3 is TGTGCCAGTAGTAAACTAGCCACCGGGGAGCTGTTTTTT.

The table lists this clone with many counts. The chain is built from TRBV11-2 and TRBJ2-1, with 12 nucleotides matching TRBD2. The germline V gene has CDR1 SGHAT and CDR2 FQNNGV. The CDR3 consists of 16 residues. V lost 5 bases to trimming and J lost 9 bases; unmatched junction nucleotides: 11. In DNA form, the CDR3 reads TGTGCCAGCAGCCTAACATGGGAACTAGCGGGAGGTGAGCAGTTCTTC. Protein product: CASSLTWELAGGEQFF.

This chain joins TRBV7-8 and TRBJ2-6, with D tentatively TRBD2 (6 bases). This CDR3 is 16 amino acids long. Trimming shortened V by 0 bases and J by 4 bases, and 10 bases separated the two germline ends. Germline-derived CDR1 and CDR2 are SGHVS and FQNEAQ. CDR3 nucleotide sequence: TGTGCCAGCAGCTTAGCCGGGGGTGACGGGGCCAACGTCCTGACTTTC. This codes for CASSLAGGDGANVLTF.

The CDR3 nucleotides are TGTGCCAGCAGTAATACAATCATGGGGCGAGTAAGCAATGAGCAGTTCTTC. This gives the protein CASSNTIMGRVSNEQFF. The rearrangement links TRBV28 to TRBJ2-1; perhaps TRBD1 as D (5 bases). Germline V lookup: CDR1 MDHEN, CDR2 SYDVKM. V was shortened by 5 bases and J by 6 bases, with 23 bases between the two germline ends. The CDR3 runs 17 residues.

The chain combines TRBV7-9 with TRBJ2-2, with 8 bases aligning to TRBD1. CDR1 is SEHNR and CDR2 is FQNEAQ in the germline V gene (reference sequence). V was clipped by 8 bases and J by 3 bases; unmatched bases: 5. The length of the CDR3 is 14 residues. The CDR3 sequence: CASQGDRYTGELFF. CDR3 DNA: TGTGCCAGCCAGGGGGACAGGTACACCGGGGAGCTGTTTTTT.

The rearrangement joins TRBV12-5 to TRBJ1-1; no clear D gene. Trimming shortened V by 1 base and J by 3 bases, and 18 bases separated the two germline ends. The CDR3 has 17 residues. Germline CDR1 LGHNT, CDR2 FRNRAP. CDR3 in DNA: TGTGCTAGTGGTTTGGCCCGCCTCCCCCGTGCAGACACTGAAGCTTTCTTT. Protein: CASGLARLPRADTEAFF.

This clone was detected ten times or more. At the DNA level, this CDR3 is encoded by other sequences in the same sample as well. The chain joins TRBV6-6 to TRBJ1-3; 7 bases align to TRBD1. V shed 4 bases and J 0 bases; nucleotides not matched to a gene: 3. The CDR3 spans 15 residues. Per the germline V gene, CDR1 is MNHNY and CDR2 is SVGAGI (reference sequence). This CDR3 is CASSSQGISGNTIYF. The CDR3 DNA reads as TGTGCCAGCAGTTCACAGGGGATCTCTGGAAACACCATATATTTT.

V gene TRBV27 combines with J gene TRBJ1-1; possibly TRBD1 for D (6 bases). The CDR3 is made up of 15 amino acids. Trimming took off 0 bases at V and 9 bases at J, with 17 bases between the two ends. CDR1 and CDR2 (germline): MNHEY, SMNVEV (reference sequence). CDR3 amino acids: CASSLSSSGQGKAFF. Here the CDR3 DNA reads TGTGCCAGCAGTTTATCCTCCTCCGGGCAGGGGAAAGCTTTCTTT.

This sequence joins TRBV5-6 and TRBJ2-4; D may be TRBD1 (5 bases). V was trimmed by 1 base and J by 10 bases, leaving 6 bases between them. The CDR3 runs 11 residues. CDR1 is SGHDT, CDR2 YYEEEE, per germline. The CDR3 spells CASSLRQIQYF. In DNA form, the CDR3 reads TGTGCCAGCAGCTTGAGACAGATTCAGTACTTC.

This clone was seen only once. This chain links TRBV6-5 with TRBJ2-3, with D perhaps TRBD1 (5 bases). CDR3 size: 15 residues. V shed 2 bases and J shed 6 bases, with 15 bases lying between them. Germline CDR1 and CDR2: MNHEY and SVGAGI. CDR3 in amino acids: CASSYGLSGWDTQYF. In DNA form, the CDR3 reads TGTGCCAGCAGTTACGGGTTATCAGGGTGGGATACGCAGTATTTT.